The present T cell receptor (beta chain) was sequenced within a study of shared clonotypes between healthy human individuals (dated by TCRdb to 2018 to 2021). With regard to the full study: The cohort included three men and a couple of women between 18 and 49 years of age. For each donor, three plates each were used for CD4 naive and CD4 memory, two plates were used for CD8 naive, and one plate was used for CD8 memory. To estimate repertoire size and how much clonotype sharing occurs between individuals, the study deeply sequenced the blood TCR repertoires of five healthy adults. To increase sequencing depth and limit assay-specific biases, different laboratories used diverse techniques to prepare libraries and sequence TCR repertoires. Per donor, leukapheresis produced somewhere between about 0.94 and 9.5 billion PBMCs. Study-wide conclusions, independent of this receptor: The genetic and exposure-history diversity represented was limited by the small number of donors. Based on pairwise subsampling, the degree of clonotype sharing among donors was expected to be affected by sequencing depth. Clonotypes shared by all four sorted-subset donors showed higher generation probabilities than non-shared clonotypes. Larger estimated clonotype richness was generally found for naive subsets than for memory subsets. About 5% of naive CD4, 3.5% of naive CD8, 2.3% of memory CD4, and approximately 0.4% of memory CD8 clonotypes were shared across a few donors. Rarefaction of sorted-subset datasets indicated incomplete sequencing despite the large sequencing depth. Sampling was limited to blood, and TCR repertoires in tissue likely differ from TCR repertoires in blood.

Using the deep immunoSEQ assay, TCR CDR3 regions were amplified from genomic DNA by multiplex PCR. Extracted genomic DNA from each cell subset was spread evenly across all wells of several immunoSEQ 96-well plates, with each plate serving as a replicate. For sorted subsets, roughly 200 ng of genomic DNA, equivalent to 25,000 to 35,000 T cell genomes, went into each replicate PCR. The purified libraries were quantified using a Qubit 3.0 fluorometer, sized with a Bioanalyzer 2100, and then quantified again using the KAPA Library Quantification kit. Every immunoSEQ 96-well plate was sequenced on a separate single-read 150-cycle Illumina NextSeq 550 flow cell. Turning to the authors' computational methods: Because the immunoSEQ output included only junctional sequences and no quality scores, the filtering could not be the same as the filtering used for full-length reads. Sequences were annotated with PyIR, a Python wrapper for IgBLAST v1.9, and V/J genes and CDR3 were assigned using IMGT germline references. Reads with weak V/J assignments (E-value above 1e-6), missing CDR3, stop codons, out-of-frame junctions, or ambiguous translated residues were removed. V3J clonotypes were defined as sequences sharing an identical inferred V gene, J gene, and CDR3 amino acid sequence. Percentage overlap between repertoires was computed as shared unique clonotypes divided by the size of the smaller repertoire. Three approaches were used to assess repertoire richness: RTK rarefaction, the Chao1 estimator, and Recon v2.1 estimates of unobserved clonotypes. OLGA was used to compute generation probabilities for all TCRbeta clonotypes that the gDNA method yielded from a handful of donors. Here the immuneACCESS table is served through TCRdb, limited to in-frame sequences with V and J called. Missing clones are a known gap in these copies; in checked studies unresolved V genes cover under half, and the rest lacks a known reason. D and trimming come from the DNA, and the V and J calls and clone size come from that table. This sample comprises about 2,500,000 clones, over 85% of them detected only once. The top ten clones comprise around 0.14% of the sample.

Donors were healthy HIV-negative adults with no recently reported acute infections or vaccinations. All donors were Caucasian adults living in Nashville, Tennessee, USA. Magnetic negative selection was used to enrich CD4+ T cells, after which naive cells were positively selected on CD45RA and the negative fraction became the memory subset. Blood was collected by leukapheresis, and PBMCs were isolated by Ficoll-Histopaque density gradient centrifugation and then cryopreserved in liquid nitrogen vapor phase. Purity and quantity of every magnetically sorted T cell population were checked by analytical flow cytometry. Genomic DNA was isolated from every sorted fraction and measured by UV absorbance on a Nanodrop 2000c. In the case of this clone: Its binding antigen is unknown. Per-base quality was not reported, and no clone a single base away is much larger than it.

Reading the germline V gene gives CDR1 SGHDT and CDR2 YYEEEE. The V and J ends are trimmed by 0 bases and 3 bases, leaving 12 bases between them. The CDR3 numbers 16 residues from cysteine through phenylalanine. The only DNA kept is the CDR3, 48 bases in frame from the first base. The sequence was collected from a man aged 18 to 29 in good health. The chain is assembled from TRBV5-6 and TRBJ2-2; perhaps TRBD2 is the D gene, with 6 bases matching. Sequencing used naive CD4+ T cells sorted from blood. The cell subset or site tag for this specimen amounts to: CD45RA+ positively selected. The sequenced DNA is TGTGCCAGCAGCTTGGTCTATCCGGGGGACACCGGGGAGCTGTTTTTT. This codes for CASSLVYPGDTGELFF.